This T cell receptor beta chain is from a study of cytomegalovirus exposure and HLA in healthy donors. A multiplex PCR was run with 60 Vbeta primers and 13 Jbeta primers. Sequencing used immunoSEQ multiplex PCR; TCRdb keeps in-frame clones, though not all of them. The sample carries 100,000 or so clones, 60% to 85% recorded once. V was trimmed by 6 bases and J by 5 bases, leaving 17 bases between them. This CDR3 has 15 amino acids. The germline V gene encodes CDR1 SGHAT and CDR2 FQNNGV. The table lists this clone with a count of one. The receptor was derived from a female donor in good health and CMV-seronegative. V and J are TRBV11-2 and TRBJ1-5; a weak D match, TRBD1 (5 bases). The source material was PBMCs. CDR3: CASRLGPGGDQPQHF. CDR3 coding DNA: TGTGCCAGCAGACTAGGGCCCGGGGGGGATCAGCCCCAGCATTTT.